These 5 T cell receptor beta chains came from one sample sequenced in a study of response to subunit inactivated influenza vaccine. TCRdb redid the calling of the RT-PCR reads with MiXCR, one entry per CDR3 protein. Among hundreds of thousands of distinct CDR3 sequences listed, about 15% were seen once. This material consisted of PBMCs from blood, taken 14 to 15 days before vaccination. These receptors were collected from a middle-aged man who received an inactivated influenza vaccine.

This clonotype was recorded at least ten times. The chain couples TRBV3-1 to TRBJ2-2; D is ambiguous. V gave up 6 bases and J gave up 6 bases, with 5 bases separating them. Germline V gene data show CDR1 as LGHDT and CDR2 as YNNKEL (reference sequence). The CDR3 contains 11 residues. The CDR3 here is CASSKSGELFF. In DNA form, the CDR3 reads TGTGCCAGCAGTAAATCCGGGGAGCTGTTTTTT.

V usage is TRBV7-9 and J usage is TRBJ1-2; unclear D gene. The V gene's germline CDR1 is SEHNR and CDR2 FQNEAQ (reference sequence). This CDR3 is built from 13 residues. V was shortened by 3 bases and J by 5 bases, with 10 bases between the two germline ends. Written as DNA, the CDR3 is TGTGCCAGCAGCTTCCACCCTGAGTATGGCTACACCTTC. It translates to CASSFHPEYGYTF.

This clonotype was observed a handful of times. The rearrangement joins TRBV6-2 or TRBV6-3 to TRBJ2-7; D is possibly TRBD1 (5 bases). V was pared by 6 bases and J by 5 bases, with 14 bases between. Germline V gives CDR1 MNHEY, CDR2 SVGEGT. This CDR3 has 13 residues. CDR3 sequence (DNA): TGTGCCAGCAGGCCTCCCCAGGGCCACGAGCAGTACTTC. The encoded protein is CASRPPQGHEQYF.

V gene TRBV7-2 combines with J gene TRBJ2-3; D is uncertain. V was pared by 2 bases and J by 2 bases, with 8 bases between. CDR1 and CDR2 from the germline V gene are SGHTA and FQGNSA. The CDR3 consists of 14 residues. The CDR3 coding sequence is TGTGCCAGCAGCTTATTGCGCCCCACAGATACGCAGTATTTT. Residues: CASSLLRPTDTQYF.

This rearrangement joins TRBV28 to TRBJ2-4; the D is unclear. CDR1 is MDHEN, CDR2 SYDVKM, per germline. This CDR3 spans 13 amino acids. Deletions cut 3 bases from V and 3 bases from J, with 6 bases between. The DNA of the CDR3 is TGTGCCAGCAGTTTGGGGTACAAAAACATTCAGTACTTC. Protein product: CASSLGYKNIQYF.